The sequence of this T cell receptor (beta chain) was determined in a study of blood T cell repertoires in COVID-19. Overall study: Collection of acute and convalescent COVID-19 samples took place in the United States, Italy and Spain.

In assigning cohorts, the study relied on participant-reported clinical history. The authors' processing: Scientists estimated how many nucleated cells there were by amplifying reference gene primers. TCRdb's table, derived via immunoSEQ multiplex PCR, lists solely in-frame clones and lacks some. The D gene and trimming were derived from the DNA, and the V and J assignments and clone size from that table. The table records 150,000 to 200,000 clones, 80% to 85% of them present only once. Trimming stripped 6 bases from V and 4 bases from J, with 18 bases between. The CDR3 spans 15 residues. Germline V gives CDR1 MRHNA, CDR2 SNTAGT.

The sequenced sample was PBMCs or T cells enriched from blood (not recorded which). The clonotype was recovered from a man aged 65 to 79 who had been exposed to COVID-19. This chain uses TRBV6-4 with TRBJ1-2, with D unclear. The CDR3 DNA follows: TGTGCCAGCAGCCGAAACCCGGACGGAGGCTATGGCTACACCTTC. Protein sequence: CASSRNPDGGYGYTF.